The entry below gives a single TCR beta chain sequence along with its context. These data are taken from a study of regulatory T cells in long-lasting Graves disease. Germline V gives CDR1 SGHTA, CDR2 FQGNSA. This CDR3 is built from 14 residues. V was clipped by 8 bases and J by 5 bases, with 15 bases between them. Time point given: persistent/refractory GD, antithyroid drugs over 5 years with positive TRAb. Construction of the TCR library relied on RNA isolated from PBMCs. Enrollment of patients was through an endocrinology department in Xi'an, China. Arm-PCR of CDR3 regions with iRepertoire HTBI primers generated TCR beta libraries. TCRdb reanalysed the multiplex PCR reads using MiXCR and keeps one entry per CDR3 protein. The sample includes approximately 290,000 distinct CDR3 sequences, roughly a fifth of them seen just once.

The receptor was derived from a female donor with Graves disease. V and J are TRBV7-2 and TRBJ2-2, with D unclear. The sample in question was peripheral blood mononuclear cells (PBMCs), obtained when the disease was refractory, from a patient treated with antithyroid drugs. The CDR3 is CASAPGVATGELFF. DNA for the CDR3: TGTGCCAGCGCCCCGGGCGTCGCGACCGGGGAGCTGTTTTTT.